Each of the 19 T cell receptor delta chains below was sequenced from the same sample in a study of gammadelta T cells in human blood. TCRdb reran clone calling via CATT on the RT-PCR reads. Here the sample spans 650 to 900 delta-chain clones, roughly 40% being singletons. Input material: non-Vgamma9Vdelta2 gamma-delta T cells from infant blood. The receptor source for this set is a human donor.

By share, this clone counts as large. The chain combines TRDV1 with TRDJ2, with TRDD3 matching 10 bases. With 3 bases clipped from V and 2 bases from J, the junction kept 24 bases outside the gene matches. CDR1 is TSWWSYY, CDR2 QGS, per germline. This CDR3 spans 23 amino acids. CDR3 protein: CALGDPSLNTKRGIRGLTAQLFF. The CDR3 DNA reads as TGTGCTCTTGGGGACCCTTCCTTGAACACCAAAAGGGGGATACGGGGATTGACAGCACAACTCTTCTTT.

By share of the sample, this clone is large. This sequence joins TRDV1 and TRDJ1; 8 nucleotides match TRDD3. With V trimmed by 5 bases and J by 1 base, 21 bases remained unmatched. Germline CDR1 is TSWWSYY and CDR2 is QGS. There are 20 residues in the CDR3. In DNA, the CDR3 is TGTGCTCTTGGGAACCCCTGGCGTACTGGGGGTCATGCATTCACCGATAAACTCATCTTT. This translates into CALGNPWRTGGHAFTDKLIF.

This clone is termed large. V usage is TRAV29/DV5 and J usage is TRDJ1, with D tentatively TRDD3 (6 bases). Trimming removed 0 bases at V and 0 bases at J, with 12 bases between. CDR3 size: 15 residues. CDR1 and CDR2 from the germline V gene are NSMFDY and ISSIKDK. The DNA for the CDR3 is TGTGCAGCAAGCGAGAGAGTGGGGGACACCGATAAACTCATCTTT. This sequence encodes CAASERVGDTDKLIF.

This clone was counted only a few times. J is TRDJ1 and V is TRDV1; 9 bases align to TRDD3. The CDR3 is 17 residues long. Germline-derived CDR1 and CDR2 are TSWWSYY and QGS. Trimming cost V 2 bases and J 7 bases; bases outside gene matches: 14. The CDR3 here is CALGEETYWGTRGKLIF. In DNA form, the CDR3 reads TGTGCTCTTGGGGAAGAAACGTACTGGGGGACCCGGGGTAAACTCATCTTT.

This clone has a handful of counts. The rearrangement joins TRDV1 to TRDJ1; possible D gene TRDD3, 6 bases. The CDR3 extends over 20 amino acids. Trimming took 0 bases from V and 6 from J, leaving 29 bases between them. Germline V gene lookup returns CDR1 TSWWSYY and CDR2 QGS. CDR3 bases: TGTGCTCTTGGGGAACTGGGAAATTCCTGGGGACCCTTGGCAACCAATAAACTCATCTTT. Protein sequence: CALGELGNSWGPLATNKLIF.

This clone showed up just once. A read error is possible here, since a much larger clone lies one base away. The V call is TRDV1, the J call TRDJ1; 9 bases match TRDD3. The ends lost 5 bases at V and 0 bases at J; junction bases unmatched: 22. In germline, CDR1 is TSWWSYY, CDR2 QGS. This CDR3 has 21 residues. The DNA for the CDR3 is TGTGCTCTTGGGAACAGGTGGCTTCCCAACTCGGGGATACGGGACACCGATAAACTCATCTTT. Translated: CALGNRWLPNSGIRDTDKLIF.

A remark on this clone: A far larger clone is off by one base, so a read error is likely. Additional DNA sequences in this sample encode the identical CDR3. The rearrangement uses TRDV3 and TRDJ1; TRDD2 might be the D (5 bases). The CDR3 loop spans 15 amino acids. CDR1 and CDR2 (germline): TVYSNPD, GDNSRS (reference sequence). V was pared by 2 bases and J by 4 bases, with 20 bases between. CDR3: CAFLPLLYGIDKLIF. As DNA, the CDR3 is TGTGCCTTTCTTCCCCTCCTGTACGGCATCGATAAACTCATCTTT.

Sample share makes this clone large. The chain has TRDV1 and TRDJ1, with 7 bases aligning to TRDD3. With V trimmed by 0 bases and J by 3 bases, 16 bases remained unmatched. The CDR3 has 19 amino acids. The germline CDR1 and CDR2 sequences are TSWWSYY and QGS. For the CDR3, the DNA is TGTGCTCTTGGGGAACTCCTCTTGAGAGCCCTGGGGGTAGCCGATAAACTCATCTTT. The encoded protein is CALGELLLRALGVADKLIF.

In the case of this clone: A read error is the likely source, as a far larger clone sits one nucleotide away. The sample holds other DNA sequences that translate to the same CDR3. This rearrangement joins TRAV38-2/DV8 to TRDJ1; D ambiguous. The CDR3 length is 17 residues. The V gene lost 0 bases and the J gene lost 3 bases, with 18 bases spanning the gap. CDR1 and CDR2 from the germline V gene are TSESDYY and QEAYKQQN. The CDR3 DNA sequence: TGTGCTTATAGGAGCGCGTATCCGCCTCGTGCCTCCGATAAACTCATCTTT. This codes for CAYRSAYPPRASDKLIF.

Regarding this clone: Only one base separates this from a far larger clonotype, so it likely reflects a read error. Within the sample, other DNA sequences also encode this same CDR3. The chain links TRDV1 to TRDJ1, with a weak D call TRDD3 (5 bases). Germline CDR1 and CDR2: TSWWSYY and QGS. This CDR3 region has 23 residues. Trimming left V 1 base short and J 0 bases short, with 33 bases between. This chain's CDR3 is CALGEPRGPRWTGDPDYTDKLIF. The CDR3 DNA reads TGTGCTCTTGGGGAACCCCGGGGGCCCCGGTGGACTGGTGACCCTGATTACACCGATAAACTCATCTTT.

To note about this clone: The same CDR3 arises from other DNA sequences in this sample as well. The chain employs TRDV1 and TRDJ1; TRDD3 matches at 10 bases. CDR1 and CDR2 (germline): TSWWSYY, QGS. This CDR3 has 23 residues. V shed 0 bases and J 0 bases; nucleotides not matched to a gene: 22. In DNA form, the CDR3 reads TGTGCTCTTGGGGAACTCTTGTTTTCAGGGCCTACTGGGGGATCCGTGTACACCGATAAACTCATCTTT. It is translated as CALGELLFSGPTGGSVYTDKLIF.

The chain couples TRDV1 to TRDJ1, with 9 bases aligning to TRDD3. This CDR3 region has 22 residues. Germline V CDR1 and CDR2: TSWWSYY, QGS. V lost 0 bases to trimming and J lost 0 bases; unmatched junction nucleotides: 20. For the CDR3, the DNA is TGTGCTCTTGGGGAACTTGCCTTCATACCAGGCCTGGGGGATCCCTACACCGATAAACTCATCTTT. This encodes CALGELAFIPGLGDPYTDKLIF.

This clone was recorded only once. This chain uses TRDV1 with TRDJ1; TRDD3 matches 9 bases. With V trimmed by 0 bases and J by 1 base, 30 bases remained unmatched. This CDR3 spans 25 amino acids. Per the germline V gene, CDR1 is TSWWSYY and CDR2 is QGS. The CDR3 DNA is TGTGCTCTTGGGGAACTAAGTACCTTCCCAAGTCATTTTACTGGGGGACCTTCAGCCACCGATAAACTCATCTTT. Its translation is CALGELSTFPSHFTGGPSATDKLIF.

This clone was recorded a few times. A read error may be the cause here, since a much bigger clone is one base away. The identical CDR3 is also encoded by other nucleotide sequences in the sample. This rearrangement joins TRDV1 to TRDJ1, with 11 bases that match TRDD3. This CDR3 has 21 amino acids. V lost 0 bases and J lost 0; bases outside the gene matches: 15. CDR1 and CDR2 from the germline V gene are TSWWSYY and QGS. In DNA form, the CDR3 reads TGTGCTCTTGGGGAACTCGGGCTACGTGTGGGGGATACGCCGTACACCGATAAACTCATCTTT. It yields the protein CALGELGLRVGDTPYTDKLIF.

This clone occurred a few times. Being one base from a much bigger clone, this may be a read error. The chain joins TRDV1 to TRDJ1; 12 nucleotides agree with TRDD3. V gave up 5 bases and J gave up 0 bases; unmatched junction bases: 22. Germline loops: CDR1 TSWWSYY, CDR2 QGS. The CDR3 totals 22 residues. CDR3 protein: CALGNRYLTRTGGYTYTDKLIF. The CDR3 DNA reads as TGTGCTCTTGGGAACCGGTACCTAACCCGTACTGGGGGATACACGTACACCGATAAACTCATCTTT.

In the case of this clone: One end of the junction is discordant with germline, which a read error may explain. This chain links TRDV1 with TRDJ1; D not resolved. CDR3 length equals 16 residues. The germline V gene encodes CDR1 TSWWSYY and CDR2 QGS. The DNA for the CDR3 is TGTGCTCTTGGGGCACGGTCTGCGGGTCTCCGCGATAACCTCATCTTT. Its translation: CALGARSAGLRDNLIF.

About this clone: Its ends do not fully match the called genes, so a read error is possible. The chain carries TRDV1 and TRDJ1; 8 bases agree with TRDD2. Germline CDR1 and CDR2: TSWWSYY and QGS. There are 20 residues in the CDR3. Here the CDR3 reads CALGAPPFLGEGSYTDELIF. For the CDR3, the DNA is TGTGCTCTTGGGGCGCCTCCCTTCCTAGGTGAGGGATCCTACACCGATGAACTCATCTTT.

Comment on this clone: A much larger clone differs from this one at a single base, so this may be a read error. This rearrangement joins TRDV1 to TRDJ1; a weak D match, TRDD3 (6 bases). Germline CDR1 is TSWWSYY and CDR2 is QGS. The CDR3 spans 19 residues. Trimming took 5 bases from V and 2 from J, leaving 27 bases between them. Here the CDR3 DNA reads TGTGCTCTTGGGATCAACCCACCTCCATCTGGGGCCCGGACCGATAAACTCATCTTT. Translating gives CALGINPPPSGARTDKLIF.

The chain uses TRDV3 and TRDJ1; D not certain. The CDR3 sequence is 14 residues long. The germline CDR1 and CDR2 sequences are TVYSNPD and GDNSRS (reference sequence). Trimming took 3 bases from V and 7 from J, leaving 21 bases between them. CDR3 DNA sequence: TGTGCCTTCCCGGTTTCGGTCCGTCCCGGTAAACTCATCTTT. This encodes CAFPVSVRPGKLIF.